This T cell receptor beta chain was observed in a study of T cell responses to AZD1222 COVID-19 vaccine. V was shortened by 4 bases and J by 6 bases, with 24 bases between the two germline ends. The CDR3 totals 16 residues. Germline assignment: CDR1 GTSNPN and CDR2 SVGIG (reference sequence). TCRdb keeps only in-frame clones here, not all; method: immunoSEQ multiplex PCR. The sample carries approximately 61,000 clones, 81% recorded once. The genes are TRBV30 and TRBJ1-1; D not certain. The sequence derives from an adult who received the AZD1222 COVID-19 vaccine. The sequencing here drew on peripheral blood, taken 28 days after the second AZD1222 dose. In DNA, the CDR3 is TGTGCCTGGACCCTCCCCGGACCGTTCGGATTCGCTGAAGCTTTCTTT. As protein: CAWTLPGPFGFAEAFF.